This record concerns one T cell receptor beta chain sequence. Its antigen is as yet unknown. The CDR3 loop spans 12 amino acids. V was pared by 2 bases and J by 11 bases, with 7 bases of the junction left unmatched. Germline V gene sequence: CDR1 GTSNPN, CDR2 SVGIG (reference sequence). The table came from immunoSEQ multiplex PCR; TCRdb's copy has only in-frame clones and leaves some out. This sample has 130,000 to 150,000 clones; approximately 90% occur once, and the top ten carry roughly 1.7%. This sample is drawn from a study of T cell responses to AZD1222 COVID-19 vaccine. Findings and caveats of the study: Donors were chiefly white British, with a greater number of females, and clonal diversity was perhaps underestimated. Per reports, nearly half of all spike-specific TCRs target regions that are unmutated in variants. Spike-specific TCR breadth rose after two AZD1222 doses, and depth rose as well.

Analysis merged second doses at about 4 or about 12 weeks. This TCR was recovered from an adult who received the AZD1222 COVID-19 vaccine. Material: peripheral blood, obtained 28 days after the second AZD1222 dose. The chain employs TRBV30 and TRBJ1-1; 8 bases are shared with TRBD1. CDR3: CAWSPGQGVAFF. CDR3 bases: TGTGCCTGGAGTCCCGGACAGGGTGTGGCTTTCTTT.